This TCR beta chain was identified in a study of graft-versus-host responses after intestinal transplantation. Trimming removed 2 bases at V and 2 bases at J, with 12 bases between. CDR3 length: 15 residues. The germline CDR1 and CDR2 sequences are MRHNA and SNTAGT. Study findings and constraints: GvH clones detected in recipient marrow included some appearing first in ileum or blood. High graft-versus-host to host-versus-graft T cell clonal ratios marked allografts of patients with graft-donor macrochimerism.

Irradiated, violet-dye-labeled stimulator cells, roughly 200,000 in number, were plated with roughly 200,000 CFSE-labeled responder cells. The method was immunoSEQ multiplex PCR; TCRdb's version includes in-frame clones alone and lacks a portion of them. This table has 13,000 to 15,000 clones, about 30% appearing once. This material consisted of alloreactive CD8+ T cells from a mixed lymphocyte reaction culture, taken before intestinal transplant. The subset denotes: CFSE-low proliferating T cells sorted from roughly 6-day pre-transplant mixed lymphocyte reaction (GvH or HvG direction). The chain employs TRBV6-4 and TRBJ1-1, with D possibly TRBD1 on 6 matching bases. The sequence came from a human patient who received an intestinal transplant. Written as DNA, the CDR3 is TGTGCCAGCAGTGACAGGGGAGGGACAAACACTGAAGCTTTCTTT. Translated: CASSDRGGTNTEAFF.